This TCR beta chain emerged from a study of radiation and T cells in renal cell carcinoma. Germline CDR1 and CDR2: SGHTA and FQGTGA. V lost 0 bases and J 8 bases, leaving 8 bases between the germline ends. The CDR3 contains 13 residues. Documented time point: baseline pretreatment blood. The treatment here: 15 Gy SBRT to primary tumor, nephrectomy 4 weeks later. Measured with immunoSEQ multiplex PCR; TCRdb has only the in-frame clones, and not every one. The table includes just over 95,000 clones, approximately 86% detected once. The receptor's source is a man aged 50 or older with renal cell carcinoma. The chain recombines TRBV7-3 with TRBJ2-1; D is ambiguous. Specimen: blood, collected from a patient whose treatment included radiotherapy and nephrectomy. CDR3 sequence reads: CASSLTFPDEQFF. The CDR3 DNA sequence: TGTGCCAGCAGCTTAACGTTCCCGGATGAGCAGTTCTTC. The variable domain in full, completed from reference TRBV7-3 and TRBJ2-1, reads GAGVSQTPSNKVTEKGKYVELRCDPISGHTALYWYRQSLGQGPEFLIYFQGTGAADDSGLPNDRFFAVRPEGSVSTLKIQRTERGDSAVYLCASSLTFPDEQFFGPGTRLTVL.